The rows below give T cell receptor beta chains drawn from one sample of a study of T cell responses to AZD1222 COVID-19 vaccine. Only in-frame clones appear in the TCRdb table, and some are missing; sequencing was by immunoSEQ multiplex PCR. The table shows approximately 140,000 clones, with around four fifths occurring only once. The sample in question was peripheral blood, obtained on day 0 of MenACWY control vaccination. These receptor sequences come from an adult in good health. Both conserved end residues are part of each CDR3. A D gene is named only where the DNA matches it firmly. Size tells how often a clone was seen (once, few, many) or the class of an expanded clone, and some rows leave it out.

V: TRBV6-5
D: TRBD1
length: 15
J: TRBJ2-6
size: once
CDR3: CALLNRGSGANVLTF
DNA: TGTGCCTTACTCAACAGGGGATCCGGGGCCAACGTCCTGACTTTC

V: TRBV7-9
D: TRBD1
length: 17
J: TRBJ1-2
size: once
CDR3: CASSSKTPGQGNYGYTF
DNA: TGTGCCAGCAGCTCTAAAACACCGGGACAGGGAAACTATGGCTACACCTTC

V: TRBV28
D: .
length: 12
J: TRBJ1-1
size: .
CDR3: CASSLQPGLAFF
DNA: TGTGCCAGCAGTTTGCAACCAGGATTAGCTTTCTTT

V: TRBV4-1
D: .
length: 14
J: TRBJ1-6
size: .
CDR3: CASSPIRGNSPLHF
DNA: TGCGCCAGCAGCCCCATCAGGGGTAATTCACCCCTCCACTTT

V: TRBV18
D: TRBD1
length: 14
J: TRBJ1-2
size: .
CDR3: CASSRDRANYGYTF
DNA: TGTGCCAGCTCAAGGGACAGGGCCAACTATGGCTACACCTTC

V: TRBV27
D: .
length: 14
J: TRBJ2-7
size: .
CDR3: CASSPQGISYEQYF
DNA: TGTGCCAGCAGTCCGCAAGGCATCTCCTACGAGCAGTACTTC

V: TRBV7-9
D: .
length: 15
J: TRBJ1-4
size: .
CDR3: CASSFGGQGGEKLFF
DNA: TGTGCCAGCAGCTTTGGTGGTCAGGGAGGTGAAAAACTGTTTTTT

V: TRBV18
D: TRBD1
length: 16
J: TRBJ2-1
size: .
CDR3: CASSLTTGGRFGEQFF
DNA: TGTGCCAGCTCACTAACGACAGGGGGGCGCTTTGGTGAGCAGTTCTTC

V: TRBV5-1
D: TRBD1
length: 16
J: TRBJ1-1
size: .
CDR3: CASSLERGRGNTEAFF
DNA: TGCGCCAGCAGCTTGGAGAGGGGGCGAGGGAACACTGAAGCTTTCTTT

V: TRBV4-1
D: .
length: 15
J: TRBJ1-5
size: .
CDR3: CASSQEGPHNQPQHF
DNA: TGCGCCAGCAGCCAAGAGGGTCCCCACAATCAGCCCCAGCATTTT

V: TRBV5-1
D: .
length: 13
J: TRBJ1-6
size: .
CDR3: CASSLALSSPLHF
DNA: TGCGCCAGCAGCTTGGCCCTAAGTTCACCCCTCCACTTT

V: TRBV11-1
D: .
length: 14
J: TRBJ2-7
size: .
CDR3: CASSSGQSAYEQYF
DNA: TGTGCCAGCAGCTCAGGACAGAGTGCCTACGAGCAGTACTTC

V: TRBV5-1
D: TRBD1
length: 14
J: TRBJ2-7
size: .
CDR3: CASSFGQGPYEQYF
DNA: TGCGCCAGCAGCTTTGGACAGGGCCCCTACGAGCAGTACTTC

V: TRBV28
D: .
length: 12
J: TRBJ1-2
size: .
CDR3: CASRDWGYGYTF
DNA: TGTGCCAGCAGGGATTGGGGCTATGGCTACACCTTC

V: TRBV6-5
D: .
length: 14
J: TRBJ2-2
size: .
CDR3: CASRKYFDTGELFF
DNA: TGTGCCAGCAGGAAGTATTTCGACACCGGGGAGCTGTTTTTT

V: TRBV28
D: .
length: 14
J: TRBJ1-5
size: .
CDR3: CASSPESSNQPQHF
DNA: TGTGCCAGCAGCCCTGAGTCTAGCAATCAGCCCCAGCATTTT

V: TRBV28
D: .
length: 14
J: TRBJ1-5
size: .
CDR3: CASTGDTSNQPQHF
DNA: TGTGCCAGCACCGGTGACACTAGCAATCAGCCCCAGCATTTT

V: TRBV6-5
D: .
length: 13
J: TRBJ1-4
size: .
CDR3: CASVQGPNEKLFF
DNA: TGTGCCAGCGTCCAGGGTCCTAATGAAAAACTGTTTTTT

V: TRBV7-8
D: TRBD1
length: 15
J: TRBJ2-1
size: .
CDR3: CASSSRDRTHNEQFF
DNA: TGTGCCAGCAGCTCCCGGGACAGGACGCACAATGAGCAGTTCTTC

V: TRBV5-4
D: .
length: 14
J: TRBJ1-2
size: .
CDR3: CASSFGGGDYGYTF
DNA: TGTGCCAGCAGCTTCGGCGGGGGCGACTATGGCTACACCTTC

V: TRBV11-2
D: .
length: 14
J: TRBJ2-2
size: .
CDR3: CASSLEPGTGELFF
DNA: TGTGCCAGCAGCTTAGAACCGGGCACCGGGGAGCTGTTTTTT

V: TRBV11-3
D: TRBD1
length: 17
J: TRBJ2-1
size: .
CDR3: CASSLRTGTGSIGEQFF
DNA: TGTGCCAGCAGCTTGCGAACCGGGACAGGCTCTATAGGTGAGCAGTTCTTC

V: TRBV5-1
D: TRBD1
length: 15
J: TRBJ1-2
size: .
CDR3: CASSFEGTGIGGYTF
DNA: TGCGCCAGCAGCTTCGAAGGGACAGGGATTGGTGGCTACACCTTC

V: TRBV11-2
D: .
length: 16
J: TRBJ2-2
size: .
CDR3: CASSRTGVGNTGELFF
DNA: TGTGCCAGCAGCCGAACGGGGGTGGGAAACACCGGGGAGCTGTTTTTT

V: TRBV3-1/TRBV3-2
D: .
length: 15
J: TRBJ1-2
size: .
CDR3: CASSQPANQNYGYTF
DNA: TGTGCCAGCAGCCAACCCGCGAACCAGAACTATGGCTACACCTTC

V: TRBV2
D: .
length: 17
J: TRBJ2-1
size: .
CDR3: CASSEVGQPSSYNEQFF
DNA: TGTGCCAGCAGTGAAGTTGGACAGCCTAGCTCCTACAATGAGCAGTTCTTC

V: TRBV7-9
D: .
length: 14
J: TRBJ1-4
size: .
CDR3: CASSPGQGSEKLFF
DNA: TGTGCCAGCAGCCCCGGGCAGGGTAGTGAAAAACTGTTTTTT

V: TRBV6-5
D: .
length: 14
J: TRBJ1-5
size: .
CDR3: CASRAQGGNQPQHF
DNA: TGTGCCAGCAGAGCTCAGGGAGGGAATCAGCCCCAGCATTTT

V: TRBV5-4
D: .
length: 16
J: TRBJ1-6
size: .
CDR3: CASSLGGRSYNSPLHF
DNA: TGTGCCAGCAGCTTGGGCGGGCGCTCCTATAATTCACCCCTCCACTTT

V: TRBV3-1/TRBV3-2
D: .
length: 16
J: TRBJ1-3
size: .
CDR3: CASSHTDSYSGNTIYF
DNA: TGTGCCAGCAGCCACACGGACAGTTACTCTGGAAACACCATATATTTT

V: TRBV2
D: .
length: 14
J: TRBJ1-4
size: .
CDR3: CASRGHLANEKLFF
DNA: TGTGCCAGCAGAGGACACCTAGCAAATGAAAAACTGTTTTTT

V: TRBV2
D: .
length: 15
J: TRBJ1-5
size: once
CDR3: CASAGRTGSNQPQHF
DNA: TGTGCCAGCGCCGGACGGACCGGTAGCAATCAGCCCCAGCATTTT

V: TRBV5-5
D: .
length: 15
J: TRBJ1-5
size: .
CDR3: CASSSEGLSNQPQHF
DNA: TGTGCCAGCAGCTCTGAAGGATTGAGCAATCAGCCCCAGCATTTT

V: TRBV23-1
D: .
length: 14
J: TRBJ1-2
size: .
CDR3: CASSQQGDNYGYTF
DNA: TGCGCCAGCAGTCAACAAGGGGATAACTATGGCTACACCTTC

V: TRBV6-5
D: .
length: 15
J: TRBJ2-5
size: .
CDR3: CASRTTSRLGETQYF
DNA: TGTGCCAGCAGAACGACTTCCAGGCTAGGGGAGACCCAGTACTTC

V: TRBV25-1
D: .
length: 15
J: TRBJ2-5
size: .
CDR3: CASSEFGSGWETQYF
DNA: TGTGCCAGCAGTGAATTTGGTTCCGGGTGGGAGACCCAGTACTTC

V: TRBV13
D: TRBD1
length: 15
J: TRBJ1-1
size: .
CDR3: CASSFPGTGVTEAFF
DNA: TGTGCCAGCAGCTTCCCCGGGACAGGGGTAACTGAAGCTTTCTTT

V: TRBV3-1/TRBV3-2
D: TRBD1
length: 18
J: TRBJ1-2
size: .
CDR3: CASSQAHGRGGHTRGYTF
DNA: TGTGCCAGCAGCCAAGCCCATGGGAGAGGGGGCCACACGCGGGGCTACACCTTC

V: TRBV6-8
D: .
length: 16
J: TRBJ1-5
size: .
CDR3: CASSPAGAHSNQPQHF
DNA: TGTGCCAGCAGTCCCGCGGGGGCTCATAGCAATCAGCCCCAGCATTTT

V: TRBV5-5
D: TRBD1
length: 17
J: TRBJ2-2
size: once
CDR3: CASSLEFTGANTGELFF
DNA: TGTGCCAGCAGCTTGGAGTTCACAGGGGCGAACACCGGGGAGCTGTTTTTT

V: TRBV5-1
D: .
length: 13
J: TRBJ1-2
size: .
CDR3: CASSPTANYGYTF
DNA: TGCGCCAGCAGCCCGACAGCTAACTATGGCTACACCTTC

V: TRBV27
D: .
length: 11
J: TRBJ2-1
size: .
CDR3: CASSAVGVQFF
DNA: TGTGCCAGCAGCGCCGTCGGAGTCCAGTTCTTC

V: TRBV19
D: TRBD1
length: 13
J: TRBJ1-4
size: few
CDR3: CASTDRGNEKLFF
DNA: TGTGCCAGTACGGACAGGGGCAATGAAAAACTGTTTTTT

V: TRBV5-5
D: TRBD1
length: 15
J: TRBJ1-5
size: few
CDR3: CASSRDRGGNQPQHF
DNA: TGTGCCAGCAGCAGAGACAGGGGAGGCAATCAGCCCCAGCATTTT

V: TRBV2
D: TRBD2
length: 18
J: TRBJ2-2
size: .
CDR3: CASSPGGLAGTNTGELFF
DNA: TGTGCCAGCAGTCCTGGGGGTCTAGCGGGGACAAACACCGGGGAGCTGTTTTTT

V: TRBV6-1
D: .
length: 16
J: TRBJ1-3
size: .
CDR3: CASSEAPGSSGNTIYF
DNA: TGTGCCAGCAGTGAAGCCCCAGGCAGCTCTGGAAACACCATATATTTT

V: TRBV9
D: TRBD2
length: 14
J: TRBJ2-3
size: .
CDR3: CASSDSGGEDTQYF
DNA: TGTGCCAGCAGCGATAGCGGGGGGGAAGATACGCAGTATTTT

V: TRBV19
D: .
length: 13
J: TRBJ2-5
size: .
CDR3: CASTANEQETQYF
DNA: TGTGCCAGTACCGCGAACGAGCAAGAGACCCAGTACTTC

V: TRBV5-1
D: TRBD2
length: 14
J: TRBJ2-3
size: few
CDR3: CASRDGGATDTQYF
DNA: TGCGCCAGCAGGGACGGGGGGGCCACAGATACGCAGTATTTT

V: TRBV27
D: .
length: 13
J: TRBJ1-1
size: .
CDR3: CASRGGRDTEAFF
DNA: TGTGCCAGTCGAGGGGGGAGGGACACTGAAGCTTTCTTT

V: TRBV10-2
D: .
length: 19
J: TRBJ1-4
size: .
CDR3: CASSGDFSGRNATNEKLFF
DNA: TGCGCCAGCAGTGGAGACTTTTCAGGGAGGAATGCAACTAATGAAAAACTGTTTTTT